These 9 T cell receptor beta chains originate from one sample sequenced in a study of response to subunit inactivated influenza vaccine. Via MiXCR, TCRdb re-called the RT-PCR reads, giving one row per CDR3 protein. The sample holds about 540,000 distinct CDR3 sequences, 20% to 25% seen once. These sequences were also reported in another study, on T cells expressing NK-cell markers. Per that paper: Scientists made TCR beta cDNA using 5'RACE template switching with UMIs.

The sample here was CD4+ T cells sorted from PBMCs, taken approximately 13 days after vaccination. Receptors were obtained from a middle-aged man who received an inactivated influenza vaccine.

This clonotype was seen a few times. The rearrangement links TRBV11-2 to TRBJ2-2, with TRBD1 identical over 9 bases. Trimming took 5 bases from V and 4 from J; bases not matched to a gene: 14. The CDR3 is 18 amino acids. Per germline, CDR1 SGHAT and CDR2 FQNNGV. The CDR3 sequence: CASSPRPGQGVFTGELFF. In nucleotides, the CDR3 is TGTGCCAGCAGCCCCCGACCGGGACAGGGTGTTTTCACCGGGGAGCTGTTTTTT.

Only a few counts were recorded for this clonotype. As DNA, the CDR3 is TGCGCCAGCAGCTTGGCCGTGCAGGGACACACCGGGGAGCTGTTTTTT. Translating it yields CASSLAVQGHTGELFF. The rearrangement links TRBV5-1 to TRBJ2-2; D possibly matches TRBD1 or TRBD2 (5 bases each). Trimming removed 0 bases from V and 3 bases from J, with 12 bases in between. Germline lookup yields CDR1 SGHRS and CDR2 YFSETQ. The length of the CDR3 is 16 residues.

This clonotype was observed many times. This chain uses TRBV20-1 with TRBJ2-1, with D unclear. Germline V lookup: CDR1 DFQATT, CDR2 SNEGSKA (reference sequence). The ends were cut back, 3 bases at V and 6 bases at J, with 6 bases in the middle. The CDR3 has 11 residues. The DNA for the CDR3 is TGCAGTGCTAGTGGACGCAATGAGCAGTTCTTC. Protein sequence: CSASGRNEQFF.

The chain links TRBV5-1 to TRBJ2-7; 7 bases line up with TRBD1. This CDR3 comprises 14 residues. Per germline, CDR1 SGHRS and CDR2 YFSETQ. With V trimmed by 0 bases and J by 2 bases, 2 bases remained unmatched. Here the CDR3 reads CASSLAGQPYEQYF. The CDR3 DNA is TGCGCCAGCAGCTTGGCGGGACAGCCCTACGAGCAGTACTTC.

In nucleotides, the CDR3 is TGTGCCAGCAGTTTTGGCCCCGGGCAGGGCCTCACAGATACGCAGTATTTT. Protein product: CASSFGPGQGLTDTQYF. The chain recombines TRBV28 with TRBJ2-3; a possible D gene is TRBD1 (5 bases). CDR1 and CDR2 (germline): MDHEN, SYDVKM. The germline V and J ends were trimmed by 3 bases and 2 bases, with 18 bases remaining between them. The length of the CDR3 is 17 residues.

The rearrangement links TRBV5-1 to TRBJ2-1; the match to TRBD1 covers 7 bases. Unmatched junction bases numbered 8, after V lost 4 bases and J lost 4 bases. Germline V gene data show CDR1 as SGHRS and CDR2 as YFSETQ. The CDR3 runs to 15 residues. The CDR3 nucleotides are TGCGCCAGCAGCCAAGGACAGGCGAATTACAATGAGCAGTTCTTC. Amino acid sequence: CASSQGQANYNEQFF. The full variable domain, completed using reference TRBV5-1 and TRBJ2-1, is KAGVTQTPRYLIKTRGQQVTLSCSPISGHRSVSWYQQTPGQGLQFLFEYFSETQRNKGNFPGRFSGRQFSNSRSEMNVSTLELGDSALYLCASSQGQANYNEQFFGPGTRLTVL.

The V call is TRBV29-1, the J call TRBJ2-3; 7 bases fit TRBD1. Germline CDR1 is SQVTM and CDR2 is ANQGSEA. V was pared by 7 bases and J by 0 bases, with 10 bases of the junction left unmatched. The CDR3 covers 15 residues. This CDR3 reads CSGKDGTASTDTQYF. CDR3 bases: TGCAGCGGTAAAGACGGGACAGCGAGCACAGATACGCAGTATTTT.

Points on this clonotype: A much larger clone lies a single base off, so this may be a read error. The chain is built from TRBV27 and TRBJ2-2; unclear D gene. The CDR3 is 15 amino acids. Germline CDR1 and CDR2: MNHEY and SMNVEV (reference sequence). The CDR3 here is CATSLYRANTGELFF. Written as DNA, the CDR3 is TGTGCCACCAGTTTATACCGCGCGAACACCGGGGAGCTGTTTTTT.

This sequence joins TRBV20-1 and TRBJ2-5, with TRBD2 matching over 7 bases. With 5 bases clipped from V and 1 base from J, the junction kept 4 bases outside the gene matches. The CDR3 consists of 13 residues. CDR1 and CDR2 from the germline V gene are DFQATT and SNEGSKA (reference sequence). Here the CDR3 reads CSAGGGTQETQYF. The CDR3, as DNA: TGCAGTGCTGGGGGGGGGACCCAAGAGACCCAGTACTTC.